This T cell receptor beta chain was profiled in a study of T cells after posttransplantation cyclophosphamide (dated by TCRdb to the mid-2010s). Regarding the study in general: Using TRB sequencing, the study followed how the T cell repertoire rebuilt after myeloablative bone marrow transplantation with posttransplantation cyclophosphamide given as GVHD prophylaxis. TRA and TRB clonality were tightly correlated in 9 or 10 samples, so subsequent TCR analyses focused on TRB only. Blood from all 30 or so PTCy patients with 1-year posttransplant specimens was subjected to TRB sequencing. In 3 patients, TRB sequencing was also performed on up to roughly 3 more blood samples taken 2 to 5.2 years after transplant, and in 4 patients, pretransplant blood was also TRB-sequenced. Public TRB sequences were searched against a database of over 3,600 sequences associated with responses to pathogens, tumor antigens, self-antigens and alloantigens. Antigen receptor sequencing covered samples from roughly 40 PTCy-treated patients and approximately 17 of their related bone marrow donors.

The table lists this clone with many counts. Its recognized antigen is unknown. Base qualities were left out, and no much larger clone turns up one base away. Genomic DNA was the input for TRB sequencing, which was run either with the immunoSEQ assay at survey resolution or with the hsTCRB kit. As for the original processing: Initial read processing used immunoSEQ software, and repertoire analyses used the LymphoSeq R package. Clonality was calculated as 1 minus normalized Shannon entropy, and the Gini coefficient was also calculated for each TRB dataset. To infer phenotypes in unsorted samples, TRB sequences from sorted subsets of the recipient or donor were mapped onto unsorted samples from the same recipient. The clones in this table, taken by TCRdb from immuneACCESS, are in-frame only. Not every clone is retained; where verified, under half of the shortfall comes from an unresolved V gene, and the cause of the rest is unknown. V, J and clone size reflect that table, while D and trimming were determined from the DNA. The table for this sample lists 8,500 to 13,000 clones, none of them counted only once. The ten largest clonotypes hold approximately 14% of the sample.

The treatment or condition tag for this specimen amounts to: high-dose cyclophosphamide on days +3 and +4 as single-agent GVHD prophylaxis. For conditioning, the PTCy patients got busulfan and fludarabine, then a related or unrelated marrow graft, followed by cyclophosphamide on days +3 and +4. The PTCy-treated patients were drawn from a prospective, multi-institutional clinical trial. Peripheral blood and bone marrow mononuclear cells were isolated by Ficoll-Hypaque density centrifugation and were cryopreserved. Overall study results and their limits: Across a few dozen patients, TRB clonality was highly associated with recipient CMV seropositivity and CMV reactivation, and diversity in PTCy patients was similar to diversity in CNI/methotrexate controls. At 1-2 months, donor-recipient similarity was low but rose over the first year, and the later blood repertoires were often dominated by donor CD8+ memory clones. The TRB repertoires of T cells infiltrating skin or GI tract showed only limited overlap with the TRB repertoires of T cells in blood.

CDR1 MGHRA and CDR2 YSYEKL were looked up in the germline V gene. V gives up 0 bases and J gives up 3 bases, and the segment between their germline ends measures 5 bases. The CDR3 has 13 amino acids, counting the end cysteine and phenylalanine. CDR3 DNA is the only sequence kept; it has 39 bases, read in frame from the first base. The chain joins TRBV4-1 to TRBJ1-1, with the D gene too uncertain to name. The origin of this receptor is a female patient between 40 and 50 years old who received an allogeneic stem cell transplant from a related donor, was CMV-positive, and had no GVHD. Some T cells present after a transplant may be cells of the graft donor. Source: PBMCs, taken after allogeneic stem cell transplant with posttransplant cyclophosphamide. The DNA sequence follows: TGCGCCAGCAGCCAAGATCACTACACTGAAGCTTTCTTT. Its coded protein is CASSQDHYTEAFF.